This T cell receptor (beta chain) comes out of a study of shared clonotypes between healthy human individuals (dated by TCRdb to about 2020). Notes on the research overall: The cohort included a few men and a couple of women between 18 and 49 years of age. Between about 0.94 and 8.9 billion PBMCs per donor were obtained by leukapheresis. To increase sequencing depth and limit assay-specific biases, TCR repertoire library preparation and sequencing were carried out by different laboratories using diverse techniques. Blood TCR repertoires of a handful of healthy adults were deeply sequenced to estimate repertoire size and the extent of clonotype sharing between individuals. Overall study results and their limits: Pairwise subsampling indicated that sequencing depth was expected to affect the degree of clonotype sharing among donors. Only blood was sampled, and tissue TCR repertoires likely differ from those in blood. The genetic and exposure-history diversity represented was limited by the small number of donors.

Inclusive of the bounding cysteine and phenylalanine, the CDR3 is 13 residues long. The entry retains the CDR3 DNA only, 39 bases that are in frame from base 1. As encoded in the germline V gene, CDR1 is MDHEN while CDR2 is SYDVKM. V is reduced by 8 bases and J by 2 bases, leaving a spacing of 7 bases between them. Using the deep immunoSEQ assay, TCR CDR3 regions were amplified from genomic DNA by multiplex PCR. Extracted genomic DNA from each cell subset was spread evenly across all wells of several immunoSEQ 96-well plates, with each plate serving as a replicate. For unsorted PBMC, around 0.3 ug genomic DNA, equal to roughly 33,000 T cell genomes, was loaded into each replicate PCR. Unsorted PBMC genomic DNA was sequenced across ten immunoSEQ deep assay plates. The purified libraries were quantified using a Qubit 3.0 fluorometer, sized with a Bioanalyzer 2100, and then quantified again using the KAPA Library Quantification kit. Every immunoSEQ 96-well plate was sequenced on a dedicated single-read 150-cycle Illumina NextSeq 550 flow cell. The published analysis was carried out like this. Because the immunoSEQ output held only junctional sequences and lacked quality scores, the filtering could not match the filtering applied to full-length reads. Sequences were annotated with PyIR, a Python wrapper for IgBLAST v1.9, using IMGT germline references to assign V/J genes and CDR3. Reads were filtered out if the reads had weak V/J assignments (E-value above 1e-6), no CDR3, stop codons, out-of-frame junctions, or ambiguous translated residues. V3J clonotypes were defined as sequences sharing an identical inferred V gene, J gene, and CDR3 amino acid sequence. Percentage overlap between repertoires was computed as shared unique clonotypes divided by the size of the smaller repertoire. Repertoire richness was assessed with RTK rarefaction, the Chao1 estimator, and Recon v2.1 estimates of unobserved clonotypes. In its TCRdb copy, this immuneACCESS table keeps in-frame sequences only and misses some clones. Where compared with another copy, unresolved V genes explain less than half of these, and the others have no known cause. V and J calls and clone size follow that table, whereas D and trimming were derived from the DNA. For this sample there are fewer than 650,000 clones; 76% appear just once. 10% to 15% of the sample is taken by the ten largest.

This clone was detected a few times. It lacks a known antigen. No base qualities exist here, and no much larger clone lies one base off it. The sample contains more than one DNA sequence encoding this CDR3. The donors were healthy, HIV-negative adults who had no recently reported acute infections or vaccinations. All donors were Caucasian adults living in Nashville, Tennessee, USA. In the unsorted samples, 87 million or so PBMCs were counted, and genomic DNA was extracted using the QIAamp DNA Blood Mini kit. After blood collection by leukapheresis, PBMCs were isolated using Ficoll-Histopaque density gradient centrifugation and then cryopreserved in the vapor phase of liquid nitrogen.

Sequenced input: PBMCs. The origin of this receptor is a woman in her thirties or forties in good health. Some clones in this sample may be carry-over from other donors' samples. This sequence uses TRBV28 and TRBJ2-6, with the D gene not clear enough to name. The nucleotide sequence is given as TGTGCCAGCGAAGGAGCTGGGGCCAACGTCCTGACTTTC. Translation gives CASEGAGANVLTF.